These 4 T cell receptor beta chains came from one sample sequenced in a study of T cell responses to AZD1222 COVID-19 vaccine. The method was immunoSEQ multiplex PCR; TCRdb's version includes in-frame clones alone and lacks a portion of them. Seen here are around 99,000 clones, approximately 89% observed once, and the top ten hold 4.4%. This sample comprised peripheral blood, obtained 28 days after the second AZD1222 dose. Source of these receptors: an adult who received the AZD1222 COVID-19 vaccine.

The chain has TRBV3-1 (or the pseudogene TRBV3-2) and TRBJ2-5; D possibly corresponds to TRBD2 (6 bases). Trimming shortened V by 6 bases and J by 1 base, and 15 bases separated the two germline ends. Germline loops: CDR1 LGHDT, CDR2 YNNKEL (reference sequence). This CDR3 comprises 15 residues. CDR3 protein: CASRRKRAVQETQYF. CDR3 nucleotides: TGTGCCAGCAGACGCAAGCGGGCAGTCCAAGAGACCCAGTACTTC.

The gene calls are TRBV29-1 and TRBJ1-1, with a tentative D call TRBD1 (6 bases). Germline assignment: CDR1 SQVTM and CDR2 ANQGSEA. V lost 7 bases and J lost 6, with 15 bases in between. The CDR3 extends over 12 amino acids. This chain's CDR3 is CSAGRQAAEAFF. The CDR3 DNA sequence: TGCAGCGCTGGGAGACAGGCTGCTGAAGCTTTCTTT.

J is TRBJ2-5 and V is TRBV14, with a tentative D call TRBD2 (5 bases). CDR3 length equals 14 residues. Germline CDR1 reads SGHDN; CDR2 reads FVKESK. Trimming took off 4 bases at V and 9 bases at J, with 18 bases between the two ends. The CDR3: CASSPGTLRGAQYF. The CDR3 coding sequence is TGTGCCAGCAGCCCCGGAACCCTCCGGGGTGCCCAGTACTTC.

The chain recombines TRBV18 with TRBJ1-2, with no clear D. Trimming pared 2 bases from V and 1 base from J, leaving 8 bases between. The CDR3 contains 14 residues. Per the germline V gene, CDR1 is KGHSH and CDR2 is LQKENI. Here the CDR3 reads CASSPNGVNYGYTF. CDR3 coding DNA: TGTGCCAGCTCACCAAACGGGGTTAACTATGGCTACACCTTC.